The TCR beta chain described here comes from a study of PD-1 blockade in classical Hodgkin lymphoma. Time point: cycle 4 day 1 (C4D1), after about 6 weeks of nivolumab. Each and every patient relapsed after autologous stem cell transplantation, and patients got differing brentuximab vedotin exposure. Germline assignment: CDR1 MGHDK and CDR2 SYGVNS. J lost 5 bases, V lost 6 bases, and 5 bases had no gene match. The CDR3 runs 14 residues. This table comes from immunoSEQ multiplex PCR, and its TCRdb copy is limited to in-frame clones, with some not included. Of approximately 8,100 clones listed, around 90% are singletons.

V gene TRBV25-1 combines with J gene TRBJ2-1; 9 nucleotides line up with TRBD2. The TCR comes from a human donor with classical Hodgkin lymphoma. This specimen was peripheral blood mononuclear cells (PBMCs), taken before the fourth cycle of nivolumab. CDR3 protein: CASSVASGNNEQFF. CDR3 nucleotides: TGTGCCAGCAGCGTAGCTAGCGGGAACAATGAGCAGTTCTTC.